This T cell receptor beta chain was found in a study of T cells after yellow fever vaccination. Study-level background: Fractions of limited cellularity were prepared by means of SMART-Seq v4 Ultra Low Input. General study findings and limits: Overall, a small share of clonotypes was seen in both CD4 and CD8 compartments.

The CDR3 has 13 residues. V was pared by 4 bases and J by 7 bases, with 4 bases of the junction left unmatched. Looked up from germline, CDR1 is LNHDA and CDR2 is SQIVND (reference sequence). 5'RACE template switching generated TCR cDNA, adding a universal primer site and UMIs. TCRdb re-analysed the 5' RACE reads in MiXCR, keeping a single row per CDR3 protein. The top ten hold around 0.9% of the sample, which has under 250,000 distinct CDR3 sequences, around 7% seen once. This clonotype was seen more than once but under ten times. Its antigen remains unidentified. The V and J genes are TRBV19 and TRBJ2-7; 10 bases are shared with TRBD2. The clonotype was recovered from a man aged 25 to 45 who received the YFV17D yellow fever vaccine. This sample comprised CD4+ T cells sorted from PBMCs, obtained 15 days after the yellow fever booster vaccination. This CDR3 is CASSNQLAGEQYF. The CDR3 nucleotides are TGTGCCAGTAGTAACCAACTAGCGGGGGAGCAGTACTTC.